Shown below are 29 T cell receptor beta chains from a single sample sequenced in a study of shared clonotypes between healthy human individuals. TCRdb's table, derived via immunoSEQ multiplex PCR, lists solely in-frame clones and lacks some. The table includes about 750,000 clones, approximately 92% detected once. Selected positively for CCR7 and CD45RO-negative, naive CD8 cells excluded terminally differentiated effector memory CD45RA+ cells. Sequencing was done on a sample of naive CD8+ T cells sorted from blood. These receptors were obtained from a man between 25 and 39 years old in good health.

The chain employs TRBV7-6 and TRBJ2-1; D is unresolved. V dropped 3 bases and J dropped 8 bases, with 23 bases sitting between them. CDR1 is SGHVS and CDR2 is FNYEAQ in the germline V gene. CDR3 length: 17 residues. CDR3 sequence reads: CASSFRRTGGFGDEQFF. CDR3 nucleotides: TGTGCCAGCAGCTTTCGCAGAACGGGTGGGTTTGGGGATGAGCAGTTCTTC.

The chain is built from TRBV4-3 and TRBJ2-6; D unclear. Germline CDR1 reads LGHNA; CDR2 reads YSLEER. There are 14 residues in the CDR3. Trimming pared 4 bases from V and 0 bases from J, leaving 4 bases between. The CDR3 nucleotides are TGCGCCAGCAGCCCCGTCTCTGGGGCCAACGTCCTGACTTTC. Translated, it gives CASSPVSGANVLTF.

This clone was detected once. V is TRBV2 and J is TRBJ2-7; TRBD1 aligns across 7 bases. Losses at the gene ends were 7 bases for V and 6 bases for J; bases not matched to a gene: 6. The germline V gene encodes CDR1 SNHLY and CDR2 FYNNEI. CDR3 size: 12 residues. CDR3 region: CASIGGIGEQYF. CDR3 nucleotide sequence: TGTGCCAGCATAGGGGGCATCGGCGAGCAGTACTTC. The full variable domain, rest sourced from reference TRBV2 and TRBJ2-7, is EPEVTQTPSHQVTQMGQEVILRCVPISNHLYFYWYRQILGQKVEFLVSFYNNEISEKSEIFDDQFSVERPDGSNFTLKIRSTKLEDSAMYFCASIGGIGEQYFGPGTRLTVT.

This chain connects TRBV21-1 to TRBJ2-3; no DNA check was done on the table's D call, TRBD1. TRBV21-1 is assigned pseudogene status. This CDR3 region has 17 residues. The CDR3 spells CASSPRAGNPGGDTQYF. CDR3 sequence (DNA): TGTGCCAGCTCCCCTCGGGCCGGGAACCCAGGGGGAGATACGCAGTATTTT.

Regarding this clone: The identical CDR3 is also encoded by other nucleotide sequences in the sample. Here the CDR3 reads CASSLEGDTKNIQYF. The DNA for the CDR3 is TGTGCCAGCAGCTTGGAAGGGGACACGAAAAACATTCAGTACTTC. The chain is built from TRBV5-4 and TRBJ2-4; maybe TRBD1 (6 bases). CDR3 length equals 15 residues. Trimming pared 0 bases from V and 4 bases from J, leaving 11 bases between. Germline loops: CDR1 SGHNT, CDR2 YYREEE (reference sequence).

The chain couples TRBV7-8 to TRBJ2-7; 7 bases fit TRBD1. The germline gives CDR1 SGHVS, CDR2 FQNEAQ. V gave up 1 base and J gave up 1 base; unmatched junction bases: 4. The CDR3 is made up of 15 amino acids. CDR3 nucleotides: TGTGCCAGCAGCTTAGTAACAGGGGATTCCTACGAGCAGTACTTC. Its translation is CASSLVTGDSYEQYF.

The J gene is TRBJ1-2, the V gene TRBV11-2; the match to TRBD1 covers 12 bases. This CDR3 is 15 amino acids long. Trimming took 5 bases from V and 4 from J; bases not matched to a gene: 5. CDR1 is SGHAT, CDR2 FQNNGV, per germline. The CDR3 reads CASSPGTGGVYGYTF. The CDR3 region has the DNA TGTGCCAGCAGCCCCGGGACAGGGGGCGTCTATGGCTACACCTTC.

CDR3 bases: TGTGCCAGCAGCGGATACGATACGGGACTAGCGGGGTCCTACGAGCAGTACTTC. This translates into CASSGYDTGLAGSYEQYF. This chain joins TRBV11-2 and TRBJ2-7; 13 bases are shared with TRBD2. Germline V gene sequence: CDR1 SGHAT, CDR2 FQNNGV. J gave up 1 base and V 5 bases, and 11 bases lay outside the gene matches. The CDR3 spans 18 residues.

The rearrangement joins TRBV19 to TRBJ2-1, with TRBD1 matching over 8 bases. The CDR3 has 15 residues. V shed 5 bases, J shed 0 bases, and the junction held 3 bases outside the gene matches. Germline V gene sequence: CDR1 LNHDA, CDR2 SQIVND (reference sequence). The CDR3 bases are TGTGCCAGTAGTTGGACAGGGAGCTCCTACAATGAGCAGTTCTTC. This gives the protein CASSWTGSSYNEQFF.

This clone was seen once. The chain uses TRBV19 and TRBJ2-3, with TRBD2 as a possible D gene (6 bases). The length of the CDR3 is 13 residues. Deletions cut 1 base from V and 6 bases from J, with 8 bases between. Germline V lookup: CDR1 LNHDA, CDR2 SQIVND (reference sequence). As DNA, the CDR3 is TGTGCCAGTAGTATAGTTGCGGGGGATACGCAGTATTTT. Its translation is CASSIVAGDTQYF.

The chain employs TRBV9 and TRBJ2-2; unclear D gene. Per the germline V gene, CDR1 is SGDLS and CDR2 is YYNGEE. Trimming shortened V by 3 bases and J by 3 bases, and 6 bases separated the two germline ends. CDR3 size: 13 residues. The CDR3, as DNA: TGTGCCAGCAGCGGGAGTTACACCGGGGAGCTGTTTTTT. Residues: CASSGSYTGELFF.

The V call is TRBV2, the J call TRBJ1-2; D may be TRBD1 (5 bases). V shed 10 bases and J shed 8 bases, with 20 bases lying between them. This CDR3 is 13 amino acids long. The germline CDR1 and CDR2 sequences are SNHLY and FYNNEI. Written as DNA, the CDR3 is TGTGCCACCCGGGACGGAACATCTAGGGGCTACACCTTC. This gives the protein CATRDGTSRGYTF.

The chain is built from TRBV6-5 and TRBJ1-4, with D possibly TRBD1 on 5 matching bases. Germline CDR1 is MNHEY and CDR2 is SVGAGI. Trimming shortened V by 2 bases and J by 3 bases, and 10 bases separated the two germline ends. The CDR3 contains 15 residues. Here the CDR3 DNA reads TGTGCCAGCAGTTACGGTGGGGCGCCTAATGAAAAACTGTTTTTT. Residues: CASSYGGAPNEKLFF.

This chain connects TRBV29-1 to TRBJ2-7, with TRBD1 as a possible D gene (6 bases). The CDR3 contains 12 residues. Trimming removed 5 bases at V and 3 bases at J, with 11 bases between. From germline, CDR1 is SQVTM and CDR2 ANQGSEA. CDR3 nucleotides: TGCAGCGTTATGGACAGTGACTACGAGCAGTACTTC. This gives the protein CSVMDSDYEQYF.

The chain recombines TRBV10-3 with TRBJ1-5; D remains unclear. With 0 bases removed from V and 2 bases from J, the gap between germline ends came to 5 bases. This CDR3 spans 14 amino acids. Germline V gene lookup returns CDR1 ENHRY and CDR2 SYGVKD. In DNA, the CDR3 is TGTGCCATCAGTGAGTCCGCGGGCAATCAGCCCCAGCATTTT. This encodes CAISESAGNQPQHF.

The genes are TRBV4-3 and TRBJ1-1; a weak D match, TRBD1 (5 bases). V was pared by 0 bases and J by 8 bases, with 22 bases between. CDR3 length: 17 residues. Germline values: CDR1 LGHNA, CDR2 YSLEER. CDR3 sequence reads: CASSQDFVETGGGEAFF. The CDR3 DNA sequence: TGCGCCAGCAGCCAAGATTTCGTAGAGACTGGGGGAGGAGAAGCTTTCTTT.

The V and J genes are TRBV4-3 and TRBJ2-7, with D perhaps assigned TRBD1 or TRBD2 (5 bases each). The V end was cut by 0 bases, the J end by 3 bases, with 15 bases between. This CDR3 has 16 residues. The V gene's germline CDR1 is LGHNA and CDR2 YSLEER. CDR3 bases: TGCGCCAGCAGCCAAGATTTGGGGACCAAGGGCTACGAGCAGTACTTC. Its protein product is CASSQDLGTKGYEQYF.

This chain links TRBV5-6 with TRBJ2-1, with D unclear. Germline values: CDR1 SGHDT, CDR2 YYEEEE. Trimming took 2 bases from V and 8 from J, leaving 20 bases between them. The CDR3 runs to 16 residues. CDR3 loop: CASSLLHESRHDEQFF. The CDR3, as DNA: TGTGCCAGCAGCTTACTCCACGAGAGTCGACACGATGAGCAGTTCTTC.

The rearrangement links TRBV18 to TRBJ2-3, with 8 bases that match TRBD1. Germline CDR1 reads KGHSH; CDR2 reads LQKENI. V lost 7 bases and J lost 1; bases outside the gene matches: 4. CDR3 length: 14 amino acids. The CDR3 sequence is CASLGQVRTDTQYF. The DNA of the CDR3 is TGTGCCAGCTTGGGACAGGTGCGCACAGATACGCAGTATTTT.

The chain employs TRBV28 and TRBJ2-7, with D unresolved. The CDR3 is 13 residues long. CDR1 is MDHEN, CDR2 SYDVKM, per germline. V was trimmed by 2 bases and J by 3 bases, leaving 8 bases between them. The CDR3 nucleotides are TGTGCCAGCAGTTTAGCCGGAAACTACGAGCAGTACTTC. It is translated as CASSLAGNYEQYF.

This chain links TRBV4-1 with TRBJ2-1, with 8 bases identical to TRBD2. Germline assignment: CDR1 MGHRA and CDR2 YSYEKL. The J segment lost 4 bases and the V segment lost 0 bases, leaving 8 bases of the junction unmatched. The CDR3 sequence is 17 residues long. The CDR3 DNA reads as TGCGCCAGCAGCCAAGATCAAAATAGCGGGAATTACAATGAGCAGTTCTTC. Translation: CASSQDQNSGNYNEQFF.

As concerns this clone: The same CDR3 arises from other DNA sequences in this sample as well. The rearrangement joins TRBV19 to TRBJ2-7; the match to TRBD2 covers 9 bases. The CDR3 has 13 amino acids. The V gene's germline CDR1 is LNHDA and CDR2 SQIVND (reference sequence). Trimming cost V 3 bases and J 3 bases; bases outside gene matches: 0. CDR3 protein: CASSMTSGYEQYF. CDR3 sequence (DNA): TGTGCCAGTAGTATGACTAGCGGCTACGAGCAGTACTTC.

In this sample, this clone turned up once. This chain joins TRBV15 and TRBJ2-2; the match to TRBD1 covers 9 bases. The germline gives CDR1 LNHNV, CDR2 YYDKDF (reference sequence). This CDR3 has 15 residues. V was pared by 0 bases and J by 10 bases, with 6 bases of the junction left unmatched. For the CDR3, the DNA is TGTGCCACCAGCAGAGATCTGACAGGGGGAGCGGAGCTGTTTTTT. Protein product: CATSRDLTGGAELFF.

The V and J genes are TRBV28 and TRBJ2-7, with TRBD2 identical over 8 bases. The germline CDR1 and CDR2 sequences are MDHEN and SYDVKM. This CDR3 is 14 amino acids long. V was pared by 5 bases and J by 4 bases, with 7 bases of the junction left unmatched. The CDR3 sequence: CASSESGGIYEQYF. CDR3 DNA: TGTGCCAGCAGTGAGTCGGGAGGGATTTACGAGCAGTACTTC.

This CDR3 is CASSALAGFQETQYF. The CDR3 DNA follows: TGTGCCAGCAGTGCTCTAGCGGGTTTCCAAGAGACCCAGTACTTC. The rearrangement links TRBV2 to TRBJ2-5; TRBD2 matches at 8 bases. V shed 4 bases and J 1 base; nucleotides not matched to a gene: 5. Germline CDR1 SNHLY, CDR2 FYNNEI. The CDR3 loop spans 15 amino acids.

The genes are TRBV2 and TRBJ2-1, with a weak D call TRBD2 (6 bases). This CDR3 contains 13 residues. The germline V and J ends were trimmed by 11 bases and 4 bases, with 15 bases remaining between them. Germline values: CDR1 SNHLY, CDR2 FYNNEI. The CDR3: CALRGGNYNEQFF. Here the CDR3 DNA reads TGTGCCCTGCGTGGAGGGAATTACAATGAGCAGTTCTTC.

This clone occurred once. The chain combines TRBV28 with TRBJ1-5, with 10 nucleotides matching TRBD1. The CDR3 covers 16 residues. Germline loops: CDR1 MDHEN, CDR2 SYDVKM. V lost 5 bases and J lost 5; bases outside the gene matches: 9. This chain's CDR3 is CASSTPGTGVDQPQHF. The CDR3 region has the DNA TGTGCCAGCAGTACCCCAGGGACAGGGGTAGATCAGCCCCAGCATTTT.

To note about this clone: Other DNA sequences in the sample encode the same CDR3. J is TRBJ2-1 and V is TRBV9, with D possibly matching TRBD2 (6 bases). Germline values: CDR1 SGDLS, CDR2 YYNGEE. The CDR3 is 12 amino acids. Trimming removed 5 bases at V and 4 bases at J, with 7 bases between. The CDR3, as DNA: TGTGCCAGCAGAGGGACTTACAATGAGCAGTTCTTC. Amino acids: CASRGTYNEQFF.

This chain links TRBV5-4 with TRBJ2-7; a weak D match, TRBD1 (5 bases). V lost 3 bases and J lost 1, with 17 bases in between. CDR1 and CDR2 from the germline V gene are SGHNT and YYREEE (reference sequence). CDR3 size: 16 residues. In DNA form, the CDR3 reads TGTGCCAGCAGCTCTGGTTGGGGAAAGGGGTCCTACGAGCAGTACTTC. It translates to CASSSGWGKGSYEQYF.